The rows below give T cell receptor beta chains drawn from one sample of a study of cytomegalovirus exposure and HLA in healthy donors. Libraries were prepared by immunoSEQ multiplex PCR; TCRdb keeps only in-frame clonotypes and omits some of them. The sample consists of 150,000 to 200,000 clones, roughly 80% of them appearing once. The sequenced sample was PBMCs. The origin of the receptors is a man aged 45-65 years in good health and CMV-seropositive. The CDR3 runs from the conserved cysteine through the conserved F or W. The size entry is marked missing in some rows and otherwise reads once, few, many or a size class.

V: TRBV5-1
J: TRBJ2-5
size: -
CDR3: CASSFRTSGTGGETQYF

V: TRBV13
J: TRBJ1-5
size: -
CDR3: CASSLVRGLHQPQHF

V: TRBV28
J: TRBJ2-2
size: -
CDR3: CATTVQTNTGELFF

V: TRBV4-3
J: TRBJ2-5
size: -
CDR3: CASSQNQGDQETQYF

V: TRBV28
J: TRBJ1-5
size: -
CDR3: CASSPMPGQPQHF

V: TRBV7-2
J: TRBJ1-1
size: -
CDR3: CASSLYRMGQGAGEAFF

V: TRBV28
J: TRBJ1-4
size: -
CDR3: CASSPQGQGGEKLFF

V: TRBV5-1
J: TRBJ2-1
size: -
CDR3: CASSLQLAVGNEQFF

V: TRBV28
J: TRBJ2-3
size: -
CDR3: CASRNTGVNTDTQYF

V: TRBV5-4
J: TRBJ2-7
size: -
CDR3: CASSSQNTYEQYF

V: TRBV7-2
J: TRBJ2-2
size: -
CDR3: CASSPGLQRGELFF

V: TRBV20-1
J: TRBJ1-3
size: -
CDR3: CSAQNGNTIYF

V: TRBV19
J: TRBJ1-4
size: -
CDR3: CASSTPGQGPRAEKLFF

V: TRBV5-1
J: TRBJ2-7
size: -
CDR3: CASSPEEAYEQYF

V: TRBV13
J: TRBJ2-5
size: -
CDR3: CASSRRGETQYF

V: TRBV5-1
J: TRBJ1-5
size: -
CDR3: CASSPGQGDQPQHF

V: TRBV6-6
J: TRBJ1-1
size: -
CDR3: CASSFSSVRNTEAFF

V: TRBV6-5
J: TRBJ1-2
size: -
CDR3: CASSSFDRMRYTF

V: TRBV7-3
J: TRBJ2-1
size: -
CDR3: CASSASGRDNEQFF

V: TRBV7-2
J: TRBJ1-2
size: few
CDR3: CASSFEGYGYTF

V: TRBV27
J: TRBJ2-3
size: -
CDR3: CASSLPSTATQYF

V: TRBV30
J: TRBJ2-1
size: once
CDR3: CAWRDRRTNEQFF

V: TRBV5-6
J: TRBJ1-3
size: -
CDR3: CASSLGDRERNTIYF

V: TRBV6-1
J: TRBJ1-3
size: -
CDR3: CASSDQGAYSGNTIYF

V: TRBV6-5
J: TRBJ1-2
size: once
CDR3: CASSPPARDGYTF

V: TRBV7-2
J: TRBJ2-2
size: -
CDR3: CASSFSGRDTGELFF

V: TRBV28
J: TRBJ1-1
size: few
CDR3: CASSLSDVAEAFF

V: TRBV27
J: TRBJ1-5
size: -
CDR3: CASSLLGAGQPQHF

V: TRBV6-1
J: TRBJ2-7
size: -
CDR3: CASSEKGLASYEQYF

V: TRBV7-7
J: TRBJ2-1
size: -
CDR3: CASSLGTSGNEQFF

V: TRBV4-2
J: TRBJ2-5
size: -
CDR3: CASSLKVGTLGETQYF

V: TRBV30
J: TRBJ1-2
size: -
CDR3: CAWSVLRRTTVATDYGYTF

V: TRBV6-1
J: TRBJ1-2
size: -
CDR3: CASRGDRDFF

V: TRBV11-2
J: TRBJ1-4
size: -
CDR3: CASSSRKEGGEKLFF

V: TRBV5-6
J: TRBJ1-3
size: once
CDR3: CASSLKPSGNTIYF

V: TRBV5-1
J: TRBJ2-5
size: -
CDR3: CASSLGERTLGGETQYF

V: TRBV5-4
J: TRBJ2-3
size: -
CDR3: CASSLVLAASTDTQYF

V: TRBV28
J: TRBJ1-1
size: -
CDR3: CASSLFTGANTEAFF

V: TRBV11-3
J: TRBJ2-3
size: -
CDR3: CASSEGLAGGRGTQYF

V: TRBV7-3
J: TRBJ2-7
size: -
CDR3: CASSLMQGSREQYF

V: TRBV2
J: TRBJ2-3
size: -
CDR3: CASSDRDYTQYF